There are many counts of the clone carrying this T cell receptor beta chain. As the template, RNA transcripts were used to amplify TCR beta CDR3 regions. First-round RT-PCR used HTBI primers; second-round multiplex PCR followed. One entry per CDR3 protein, called by TCRdb with MiXCR from the multiplex PCR reads. Here the sample spans about 700,000 distinct CDR3 sequences, 35% to 45% being singletons. Exclusion criteria comprised other autoimmune diseases, uncontrolled infections, pregnancy or lactation in patients. These data come from a study of Graves' ophthalmopathy and Graves' hyperthyroidism. The V and J ends lost 9 bases and 4 bases respectively, with 10 bases between them. The CDR3 sequence is 11 residues long. The V gene's germline CDR1 is LNHDA and CDR2 SQIVND (reference sequence).

The chain carries TRBV19 and TRBJ2-7; the D is unclear. The source is an adult man with Graves' ophthalmopathy. Source material: peripheral blood. This CDR3 reads CASADGYEQYF. CDR3 nucleotides: TGTGCCAGCGCTGATGGGTACGAGCAGTACTTC.